This T cell receptor beta chain was captured in a study of T cells in Graves' hyperthyroidism and ophthalmopathy. Looking at the study overall: Initial diagnosis, before any treatment, was when peripheral blood was collected.

On the basis of clinical symptoms, serum thyroxine and TRAb, thyroid ultrasound and orbital computed tomography, diagnoses were made. There were TCR beta CDR3 regions amplified from RNA transcripts. The study used the HTBI primer set for a first-round RT-PCR of the TCR CDR3. TCRdb re-derived calls from the multiplex PCR reads in MiXCR, one entry per CDR3 protein. Of around 380,000 distinct CDR3 sequences in the sample, around an eighth were seen once. The CDR3 has 14 residues. Germline V gene sequence: CDR1 SEHNR, CDR2 FQNEAQ (reference sequence). The V gene end was trimmed by 8 bases and the J gene end by 6 bases; junction bases not matched to a gene: 8.

The sequencing input was blood. The chain is built from TRBV7-9 and TRBJ2-1; 9 bases match TRBD2. This sequence was found in a man under 40 with Graves' hyperthyroidism that later progressed to Graves' ophthalmopathy. CDR3 coding DNA: TGTGCCAGCCGGCCTAGCGGGACCCTCAATGAGCAGTTCTTC. Its translation is CASRPSGTLNEQFF.